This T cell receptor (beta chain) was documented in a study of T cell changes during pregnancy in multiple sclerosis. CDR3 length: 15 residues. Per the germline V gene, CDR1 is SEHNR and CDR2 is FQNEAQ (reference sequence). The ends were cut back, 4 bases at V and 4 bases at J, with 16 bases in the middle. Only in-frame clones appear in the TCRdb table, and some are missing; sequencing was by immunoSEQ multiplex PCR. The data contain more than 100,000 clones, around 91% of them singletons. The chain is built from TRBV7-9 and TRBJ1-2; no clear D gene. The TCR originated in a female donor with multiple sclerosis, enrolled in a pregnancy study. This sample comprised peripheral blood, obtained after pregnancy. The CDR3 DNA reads TGTGCCAGCAGCTCTCGGACTGGCCAAGGCTATGGCTACACCTTC. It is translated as CASSSRTGQGYGYTF. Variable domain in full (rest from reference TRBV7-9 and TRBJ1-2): DTGVSQNPRHKITKRGQNVTFRCDPISEHNRLYWYRQTLGQGPEFLTYFQNEAQLEKSRLLSDRFSAERPKGSFSTLEIQRTEQGDSAMYLCASSSRTGQGYGYTFGSGTRLTVV.